The 28 T cell receptor beta chains presented below share a single source sample, sequenced in a study of T cell clonality in common variable immunodeficiency. Libraries were prepared by immunoSEQ multiplex PCR; TCRdb keeps only in-frame clonotypes and omits some of them. The profile covers fewer than 65,000 clones, none occurring a single time. Source material: peripheral blood mononuclear cells. The receptor source for this set is a person between 18 and 70 years old in good health.

In this sample, this clone turned up a few times. The read ends 3 residues shy of where the CDR3 ends; the end is completed using the germline J gene. The genes are TRBV7-9 and TRBJ1-1; 8 bases match TRBD1. This CDR3 spans 12 amino acids. Germline V gene sequence: CDR1 SEHNR, CDR2 FQNEAQ (reference sequence). The sequenced CDR3 bases are TGTGCCAGCAGCCTGACAGGGGACGAG. As protein: CASSLTGDE. The full CDR3 protein reads CASSLTGDEAFF. Complete variable domain (other parts from reference TRBV7-9 and TRBJ1-1): DTGVSQNPRHKITKRGQNVTFRCDPISEHNRLYWYRQTLGQGPEFLTYFQNEAQLEKSRLLSDRFSAERPKGSFSTLEIQRTEQGDSAMYLCASSLTGDEAFFGQGTRLTVV.

This clone was observed at least ten times. The sequenced fragment ends 3 residues before the CDR3 boundary, so the rest is inferred from the germline J gene. V and J are TRBV6-1 and TRBJ1-1; D gene uncertain. V lost 4 bases to trimming and J lost 1 base, with 10 bases between them. The CDR3 length is 14 residues. Germline-derived CDR1 and CDR2 are MNHNS and SASEGT. This CDR3 reads CASSVSGKNTEAFF. Incomplete CDR3 DNA: TGTGCCAGCAGTGTGAGCGGTAAGAACACTGAA.

This clone was counted ten times or more. The read finishes 3 residues shy of the CDR3 end, and the germline J gene is used to complete it. V is TRBV19 and J is TRBJ1-2, with 12 bases that match TRBD1. V gave up 5 bases and J gave up 2 bases; unmatched junction bases: 3. CDR1 is LNHDA and CDR2 is SQIVND in the germline V gene (reference sequence). The CDR3 consists of 15 residues. The sequenced CDR3 bases are TGTGCCAGTAGTTTCGGGACAGGGGGCAACTATGGC. This translates into CASSFGTGGNYG. The full-length CDR3 reads as CASSFGTGGNYGYTF.

This clone was seen many times. The read is 3 residues too short to cover the CDR3 end, so that end is filled in from the germline J gene. The V call is TRBV2, the J call TRBJ2-5; the match to TRBD2 covers 13 bases. The V gene end was trimmed by 3 bases and the J gene end by 5 bases; junction bases not matched to a gene: 6. From germline, CDR1 is SNHLY and CDR2 FYNNEI. The CDR3 is 16 amino acids. CDR3 in amino acids: CASSDGLAGVLETQYF. The covered CDR3 bases are TGTGCCAGCAGTGACGGACTAGCGGGAGTGTTGGAGACC.

In its sample, this clone was seen many times. The read falls 3 residues short of the CDR3 end, and the missing part is taken from the germline J gene. This chain links TRBV30 with TRBJ2-1; D is perhaps TRBD1 (5 bases). Germline-derived CDR1 and CDR2 are GTSNPN and SVGIG (reference sequence). This CDR3 has 13 amino acids. Trimming removed 2 bases from V and 8 bases from J, with 13 bases in between. CDR3 bases read: TGTGCCTGGAGTATCAGGGCATTCGATGAG. Translated, it gives CAWSIRAFDE. In full, the CDR3 reads CAWSIRAFDEQFF.

This clone was counted at least ten times. With the read ending 3 residues before the CDR3 end, the germline J gene is used to fill in that end. J is TRBJ2-1 and V is TRBV30; TRBD2 might be the D (5 bases). Germline V gene sequence: CDR1 GTSNPN, CDR2 SVGIG (reference sequence). CDR3 length: 16 amino acids. V was clipped by 2 bases and J by 3 bases, with 17 bases between them. Incomplete CDR3 DNA: TGTGCCTGGAGTCCCCGTTCGGCGGGTCGCTACAATGAG. Protein sequence: CAWSPRSAGRYNE. The full-length CDR3 reads as CAWSPRSAGRYNEQFF.

This clone was recorded many times. The CDR3 goes on 3 residues after the read ends, and that part is filled in from the germline J gene. The sample carries other DNA sequences with the same CDR3. The gene calls are TRBV20-1 and TRBJ2-2, with 12 bases aligning to TRBD2. CDR3 length equals 16 residues. V trimming: 6 bases; J trimming: 5 bases; junction bases outside the gene matches: 10. Germline CDR1 and CDR2: DFQATT and SNEGSKA (reference sequence). The sequenced CDR3 bases are TGCAGTGCGAAACTAGCGGGGGGCGGCAAAACCGGGGAG. It encodes CSAKLAGGGKTGE. The CDR3 reads in full as CSAKLAGGGKTGELFF.

This clone was counted many times. Sequencing ends 3 residues short of the CDR3 end; the germline J gene provides the rest. The rearrangement uses TRBV19 and TRBJ1-5; possibly TRBD1 for D (5 bases). CDR3 length: 15 residues. V was cut by 1 base and J by 8 bases, with 15 bases left in between. From germline, CDR1 is LNHDA and CDR2 SQIVND (reference sequence). The part of the CDR3 DNA that was read is TGTGCCAGTAGTATAGTGGGCAGGGAAGGAGAGCCC. Protein: CASSIVGREGEP. The full CDR3 protein is CASSIVGREGEPQHF.

This clone was recorded at least ten times. The read gets to within 3 residues of the CDR3 end, and the germline J gene fills in the rest. This chain links TRBV28 with TRBJ2-4; D remains ambiguous. V was shortened by 7 bases and J by 0 bases, with 13 bases between the two germline ends. The CDR3 is 15 residues long. CDR1 MDHEN and CDR2 SYDVKM come from the germline V gene. The sequenced part of the CDR3 DNA is TGTGCCAGCACCGACACATCTCAAGCCAAAAACATT. Translation gives CASTDTSQAKNI. The complete CDR3 reads CASTDTSQAKNIQYF.

This clone was recorded a few times. The read ends 3 residues shy of where the CDR3 ends; the end is completed using the germline J gene. This rearrangement joins TRBV10-2 to TRBJ1-5; possibly TRBD1 for D (6 bases). V lost 10 bases to trimming and J lost 3 bases, with 13 bases between them. The CDR3 is 13 residues long. Looked up from germline, CDR1 is WSHSY and CDR2 is SAAADI. Incomplete CDR3 DNA: TGCGCCACCAAAAGGGGGTCCAATCAGCCC. It specifies CATKRGSNQP. The whole CDR3 sequence is CATKRGSNQPQHF.

This clone was picked up many times. The read stops 3 residues short of the end of the CDR3; the missing end is completed from the germline J gene. The same CDR3 arises from other DNA sequences in this sample as well. The V call is TRBV6-1, the J call TRBJ1-3; a weak D match, TRBD1 (6 bases). Per germline, CDR1 MNHNS and CDR2 SASEGT. This CDR3 is 15 amino acids long. The CDR3 sequence is CASSARQASFSVIYF. The sequenced CDR3 bases are TGTGCCAGCAGTGCAAGACAGGCCTCTTTTTCGGTC.

This clone was seen repeatedly, ten times or more. Coverage ceases 3 residues before the CDR3 finishes, and the germline J gene fills in the end. The chain uses TRBV20-1 and TRBJ2-2; 8 bases map to TRBD2. CDR3 size: 16 residues. Germline V gives CDR1 DFQATT, CDR2 SNEGSKA (reference sequence). The part of the CDR3 DNA that was read is TGCAGTGCTAGACCTATCTCGGGGGGGCGGGGTGAAAAG. Translating gives CSARPISGGRGEK. The complete CDR3 reads CSARPISGGRGEKLFF.

The sample holds many counts of this clone. The CDR3 end falls 3 residues outside the read, so it is completed with the germline J gene. The genes are TRBV19 and TRBJ1-5; D is unresolved. Germline-derived CDR1 and CDR2 are LNHDA and SQIVND (reference sequence). This CDR3 comprises 13 residues. The V and J ends lost 5 bases and 3 bases respectively, with 8 bases between them. The CDR3 DNA, read in part, is TGTGCCAGTAGTCCTAAATACAATCAGCCC. The encoded protein is CASSPKYNQP. The full-length CDR3 reads as CASSPKYNQPQHF.

This clone has a count of ten or more. The read finishes 3 residues shy of the CDR3 end, and the germline J gene is used to complete it. The chain carries TRBV11-2 and TRBJ2-3; D unresolved. CDR3 length: 13 residues. V shed 4 bases and J shed 5 bases, with 10 bases lying between them. Germline CDR1 and CDR2: SGHAT and FQNNGV. CDR3 sequence reads: CASSSSPRDTQYF. Partial CDR3 DNA: TGTGCCAGCAGCTCGTCTCCTAGAGATACG.

This clone was detected ten times or more. The read falls 3 residues short of the CDR3 end, and the missing part is taken from the germline J gene. V is TRBV7-2 and J is TRBJ1-5; a possible D gene is TRBD1 (6 bases). The germline V gene encodes CDR1 SGHTA and CDR2 FQGNSA. The germline V and J ends were trimmed by 3 bases and 3 bases, with 12 bases remaining between them. This CDR3 is built from 15 residues. CDR3 sequence: CASSLGGQLNQPQHF. Partial CDR3 DNA: TGTGCCAGCAGCTTGGGAGGACAGCTCAATCAGCCC.

In this sample, this clone turned up many times. The CDR3 goes on 3 residues after the read ends, and that part is filled in from the germline J gene. The genes are TRBV20-1 and TRBJ1-2, with 7 bases aligning to TRBD1. The CDR3 length is 13 residues. Germline CDR1 DFQATT, CDR2 SNEGSKA (reference sequence). The CDR3 spells CSASPEGAGGYTF. The sequenced part of the CDR3 DNA is TGCAGTGCTAGTCCTGAGGGGGCGGGGGGC.

This clone has ten or more counts. Read data end 3 residues before the CDR3 end; the end is taken from the germline J gene. The rearrangement joins TRBV20-1 to TRBJ2-5; 10 positions match TRBD2. The CDR3 totals 14 residues. Trimming cost V 4 bases and J 5 bases; bases outside gene matches: 7. Germline CDR1 and CDR2: DFQATT and SNEGSKA (reference sequence). The covered CDR3 bases are TGCAGTGCTAACCGGCTAGCGGGAGTCGAGACC. Translation gives CSANRLAGVET. The CDR3 in its entirety is CSANRLAGVETQYF.

Many counts were recorded for this clone. The read terminates 3 residues before the CDR3 end, so the remaining end is supplied by the germline J gene. The chain combines TRBV19 with TRBJ1-1, with 7 bases fitting TRBD1. Per the germline V gene, CDR1 is LNHDA and CDR2 is SQIVND (reference sequence). This CDR3 comprises 14 residues. V gave up 7 bases and J gave up 2 bases; unmatched junction bases: 7. The part of the CDR3 DNA that was read is TGTGCCAGTATCACAAAGGGGGCAAACACTGAA. Its translation is CASITKGANTE. The complete CDR3 reads CASITKGANTEAFF.

This clone has a count of ten or more. CDR3: CAISELTGVGNYGYTF. The part of the CDR3 DNA that was read is TGTGCCATCAGTGAGTTAACAGGGGTTGGTAACTATGGC. The chain carries TRBV10-3 and TRBJ1-2; 7 bases are shared with TRBD1. The observed sequence ends 3 residues before the CDR3 terminus, with the missing tail filled in from the germline J gene. The CDR3 is made up of 16 amino acids. The germline V gene encodes CDR1 ENHRY and CDR2 SYGVKD. Losses at the gene ends were 1 base for V and 1 base for J; bases not matched to a gene: 6.

Ten or more counts support this clone. The CDR3 end lies 3 residues beyond the end of the read and is filled in from the germline J gene. V is TRBV5-6 and J is TRBJ1-1, with unresolved D. This CDR3 spans 15 amino acids. The germline V and J ends were trimmed by 1 base and 0 bases, with 10 bases remaining between them. Germline V gene lookup returns CDR1 SGHDT and CDR2 YYEEEE. The CDR3 loop reads CASSLWYSLNTEAFF. CDR3 DNA, as far as it was read: TGTGCCAGCAGCTTGTGGTACAGCCTGAACACTGAA.

This clone was counted many times. The observed sequence ends 3 residues before the CDR3 terminus, with the missing tail filled in from the germline J gene. This chain uses TRBV5-1 with TRBJ1-2, with D tentatively TRBD1 (5 bases). V was trimmed by 4 bases and J by 3 bases, leaving 19 bases between them. Germline assignment: CDR1 SGHRS and CDR2 YFSETQ. The CDR3 is 16 residues long. This chain's CDR3 is CASSQDGPAGYYGYTF. Incomplete CDR3 DNA: TGCGCCAGCAGCCAAGACGGCCCAGCAGGGTACTATGGC.

This clone has more than one count but fewer than ten. From the germline J gene comes the end of the CDR3, since the read stops 3 residues before it. The chain has TRBV13 and TRBJ1-4; 7 positions match TRBD1. The CDR3 extends over 13 amino acids. Germline-derived CDR1 and CDR2 are PRHDT and FYEKMQ (reference sequence). Incomplete CDR3 DNA: TGTGCCAGCAGAGGGACAGCTAATTCACCA. Protein product: CASRGTANSP. The full CDR3 reads CASRGTANSPLFF.

In this sample, this clone turned up many times. From the germline J gene comes the end of the CDR3, since the read stops 3 residues before it. V gene TRBV28 combines with J gene TRBJ2-2; 14 bases match TRBD2. This CDR3 is built from 16 residues. Unmatched junction bases numbered 9, after V lost 6 bases and J lost 9 bases. Germline V gene lookup returns CDR1 MDHEN and CDR2 SYDVKM. Here the CDR3 reads CASSLTSGGALWELFF. The sequenced CDR3 bases are TGTGCCAGCAGCCTGACTAGCGGGGGGGCACTCTGGGAG.

This clone was recorded at least ten times. The CDR3 end lies 3 residues beyond the end of the read and is filled in from the germline J gene. This chain joins TRBV7-8 and TRBJ2-1, with TRBD2 identical over 7 bases. CDR1 and CDR2 from the germline V gene are SGHVS and FQNEAQ. The CDR3 is made up of 15 amino acids. Trimming at V came to 2 bases and at J to 4 bases, leaving 5 bases not matched to a gene. The CDR3 protein is CASSLRGGEYNEQFF. The CDR3 bases that were read are TGTGCCAGCAGCTTACGTGGGGGGGAGTACAATGAG. Combining the CDR3 with reference TRBV7-8 and TRBJ2-1 gives the whole variable domain GAGVSQSPRYKVAKRGQDVALRCDPISGHVSLFWYQQALGQGPEFLTYFQNEAQLDKSGLPSDRFFAERPEGSVSTLKIQRTQQEDSAVYLCASSLRGGEYNEQFFGPGTRLTVL.

The table lists this clone with many counts. The read stops 3 residues short of the end of the CDR3; the missing end is completed from the germline J gene. The chain joins TRBV14 to TRBJ2-1; 7 bases align to TRBD1. This CDR3 has 16 amino acids. With 4 bases clipped from V and 4 bases from J, the junction kept 10 bases outside the gene matches. Germline CDR1 reads SGHDN; CDR2 reads FVKESK. The DNA read from the CDR3 is TGTGCCAGCAGCCCGCCCGGGACAGAGGCTTACAATGAG. This codes for CASSPPGTEAYNE. The whole CDR3 protein is CASSPPGTEAYNEQFF.

This clone was detected many times. The read falls 3 residues short of the CDR3 end, and the missing part is taken from the germline J gene. The identical CDR3 is also encoded by other nucleotide sequences in the sample. V is TRBV19 and J is TRBJ1-3, with a weak D call TRBD1 (5 bases). This CDR3 is built from 11 residues. CDR1 and CDR2 (germline): LNHDA, SQIVND (reference sequence). CDR3 bases read: TGTGCCAGTAGCCCTCAGGGAGTG. As protein: CASSPQGV. The whole CDR3 protein reads CASSPQGVIYF.

This clone was seen many times. Germline and junction disagree at one end, which may indicate a read error. The read ends 3 residues before the CDR3 terminus; that terminus is restored from the germline J gene. The chain links TRBV4-2 to TRBJ2-3, with D unclear. CDR1 and CDR2 (germline): LGHNA, YNFKEQ. The CDR3 totals 15 residues. Incomplete CDR3 DNA: TGCGCCAGCAGCCTAACACGCCAGAGCACAGATACG. It yields the protein CASSLTRQSTDT. From start to end, the CDR3 is CASSLTRQSTDTQYF.

This clone has more than one count but fewer than ten. The CDR3 is cut off 3 residues early in the read; its end comes from the germline J gene. This sequence joins TRBV19 and TRBJ1-1; 8 positions match TRBD1. Losses at the gene ends were 6 bases for V and 3 bases for J; bases not matched to a gene: 9. The CDR3 length is 15 residues. The V gene's germline CDR1 is LNHDA and CDR2 SQIVND (reference sequence). The CDR3 protein is CASSPEGTGYTEAFF. The sequenced CDR3 bases are TGTGCCAGTAGCCCCGAGGGGACAGGATACACTGAA.